A single sample is the source of the 20 T cell receptor beta chains below, sequenced in a study of graft-versus-host responses after intestinal transplantation. TCRdb's table, derived via immunoSEQ multiplex PCR, lists solely in-frame clones and lacks some. This table has 100,000 to 110,000 clones, about 90% appearing once. Their antigens remain unidentified. The sequencing here drew on unstimulated CD4+ T cells sorted from spleen or lymph node cells, taken before transplant. The receptors derive from a human donor who was the organ donor for an intestinal transplant.

The V and J genes are TRBV7-3 and TRBJ2-2; perhaps TRBD2 as D (7 bases). The germline V gene has CDR1 SGHTA and CDR2 FQGTGA. This CDR3 is built from 14 residues. The germline V and J ends were trimmed by 5 bases and 5 bases, with 12 bases remaining between them. Written as DNA, the CDR3 is TGTGCCAGCAGCCCACAGGGAGGGACCGGGGAGCTGTTTTTT. Its protein is CASSPQGGTGELFF.

The chain links TRBV28 to TRBJ2-7, with D unresolved. The CDR3 length is 12 residues. Trimming cost V 8 bases and J 4 bases, with 12 bases left between them. Germline lookup yields CDR1 MDHEN and CDR2 SYDVKM. Here the CDR3 reads CASLQVGYEQYF. The CDR3 DNA follows: TGTGCCAGCCTCCAGGTGGGGTACGAGCAGTACTTC.

The V gene is TRBV6-5, the J gene TRBJ2-7, with D hard to call. The CDR3 is made up of 14 amino acids. V was pared by 0 bases and J by 3 bases, with 9 bases between. Looked up from germline, CDR1 is MNHEY and CDR2 is SVGAGI. For the CDR3, the DNA is TGTGCCAGCAGTTACTCTGGTCAACTCTACGAGCAGTACTTC. It translates to CASSYSGQLYEQYF.

The rearrangement uses TRBV5-1 and TRBJ1-2; TRBD1 matches at 7 bases. Germline lookup yields CDR1 SGHRS and CDR2 YFSETQ. This CDR3 is 16 amino acids long. The V and J ends lost 3 bases and 3 bases, in that order; junction bases with no gene match: 11. CDR3 DNA sequence: TGCGCCAGCAGCTCGGGACAGCCCCAAGCCTACTATGGCTACACCTTC. It yields the protein CASSSGQPQAYYGYTF.

The V gene is TRBV29-1, the J gene TRBJ2-1; 9 nucleotides line up with TRBD2. The CDR3 is 14 residues long. J gave up 8 bases and V 7 bases, and 12 bases lay outside the gene matches. Germline V gene sequence: CDR1 SQVTM, CDR2 ANQGSEA. CDR3 in DNA: TGCAGCGAAGCGGGGGGACCCTATAGGCATGAGCAGTTCTTC. Its protein product is CSEAGGPYRHEQFF.

The V gene is TRBV7-2, the J gene TRBJ1-4; 9 nucleotides align to TRBD1. Germline CDR1 and CDR2: SGHTA and FQGNSA. V was pared by 1 base and J by 6 bases, with 6 bases of the junction left unmatched. This CDR3 is 16 amino acids long. As DNA, the CDR3 is TGTGCCAGCAGCTTAGTAGCCGGGACAGGGTATGAAAAACTGTTTTTT. The encoded protein is CASSLVAGTGYEKLFF.

This chain uses TRBV2 with TRBJ1-4, with D unresolved. The germline CDR1 and CDR2 sequences are SNHLY and FYNNEI. The CDR3 extends over 14 amino acids. V was trimmed by 6 bases and J by 7 bases, leaving 15 bases between them. This CDR3 reads CASSRIWGGEKLFF. The CDR3 nucleotides read TGTGCCAGCAGCCGAATATGGGGTGGTGAAAAACTGTTTTTT.

This chain joins TRBV30 and TRBJ1-2, with 10 bases lining up with TRBD1. CDR3 size: 17 residues. CDR1 is GTSNPN and CDR2 is SVGIG in the germline V gene (reference sequence). V was pared by 1 base and J by 4 bases, with 12 bases of the junction left unmatched. The CDR3 DNA follows: TGTGCCTGGAGTGCCAAGGTGGGACAGGGGAAAAGCTATGGCTACACCTTC. Its translation is CAWSAKVGQGKSYGYTF.

The chain combines TRBV4-1 with TRBJ2-3, with 7 nucleotides matching TRBD1. Germline V gene lookup returns CDR1 MGHRA and CDR2 YSYEKL. CDR3 length equals 17 residues. Losses at the gene ends were 4 bases for V and 3 bases for J; bases not matched to a gene: 13. The CDR3 DNA reads as TGCGCCAGCAGCCGACAGGGAATGGTTATAGGGACAGATACGCAGTATTTT. It encodes CASSRQGMVIGTDTQYF.

This sequence joins TRBV10-3 and TRBJ2-7; 9 bases are shared with TRBD1. V lost 10 bases, J lost 2 bases, and 6 bases stayed unmatched. CDR1 is ENHRY, CDR2 SYGVKD, per germline. The CDR3 consists of 13 residues. Here the CDR3 reads CATQGAAAYEQYF. DNA of the CDR3: TGTGCCACACAGGGGGCGGCGGCCTACGAGCAGTACTTC.

The J gene is TRBJ1-4, the V gene TRBV7-8; D is perhaps TRBD1 (6 bases). The CDR3 contains 16 residues. Deletions cut 5 bases from V and 0 bases from J, with 13 bases between. Germline assignment: CDR1 SGHVS and CDR2 FQNEAQ. The CDR3 loop is CASSRGDTATNEKLFF. CDR3 nucleotides: TGTGCCAGCAGCCGGGGGGACACTGCAACTAATGAAAAACTGTTTTTT.

The chain recombines TRBV18 with TRBJ2-7; D is unresolved. The V end was cut by 4 bases, the J end by 0 bases, with 7 bases between. Germline lookup yields CDR1 KGHSH and CDR2 LQKENI. This CDR3 is built from 13 residues. CDR3 DNA sequence: TGTGCCAGCTCACAAGGCTACTCCTACGAGCAGTACTTC. Its translation: CASSQGYSYEQYF.

The J gene is TRBJ2-3, the V gene TRBV7-3; 7 nucleotides align to TRBD2. Germline lookup yields CDR1 SGHTA and CDR2 FQGTGA. This CDR3 has 15 residues. J lost 6 bases, V lost 5 bases, and 11 bases had no gene match. The DNA of the CDR3 is TGTGCCAGCAGCCCGGTGGGGGGGGGAAGGGATACGCAGTATTTT. Amino acid sequence: CASSPVGGGRDTQYF.

The CDR3 protein is CASSPQGRLIYEQYF. CDR3 DNA sequence: TGTGCCAGCAGCCCTCAGGGACGCCTGATCTACGAGCAGTACTTC. V and J are TRBV13 and TRBJ2-7; the D call may be TRBD1 or TRBD2 (5 bases each). The CDR3 has 15 amino acids. From germline, CDR1 is PRHDT and CDR2 FYEKMQ (reference sequence). V gave up 5 bases and J gave up 3 bases, with 17 bases separating them.

The V gene is TRBV5-6, the J gene TRBJ1-2; TRBD1 is a possible D gene (5 bases). V dropped 4 bases and J dropped 8 bases, with 15 bases sitting between them. CDR1 is SGHDT and CDR2 is YYEEEE in the germline V gene. The CDR3 totals 13 residues. Here the CDR3 reads CASSIEGALGYTF. The CDR3 DNA sequence: TGTGCCAGCAGCATAGAAGGGGCGTTAGGCTACACCTTC.

This sequence joins TRBV5-4 and TRBJ1-5; TRBD1 agrees at 9 bases. Trimming removed 4 bases from V and 5 bases from J; junction bases left unmatched: 4. CDR3 length: 14 amino acids. Germline values: CDR1 SGHNT, CDR2 YYREEE (reference sequence). In DNA, the CDR3 is TGTGCCAGCAGCAACGGGACAGGGTATCAGCCCCAGCATTTT. It translates to CASSNGTGYQPQHF.

This chain connects TRBV30 to TRBJ2-5; 10 bases map to TRBD2. This CDR3 is 15 amino acids long. CDR1 GTSNPN and CDR2 SVGIG come from the germline V gene (reference sequence). Trimming cost V 0 bases and J 4 bases; bases outside gene matches: 5. CDR3: CAWSVKRGGGETQYF. CDR3 bases: TGTGCCTGGAGTGTAAAGCGGGGGGGCGGAGAGACCCAGTACTTC.

The V and J genes are TRBV2 and TRBJ2-7; D remains unclear. Per germline, CDR1 SNHLY and CDR2 FYNNEI. The CDR3 has 12 residues. V lost 3 bases and J 4 bases, leaving 7 bases between the germline ends. The CDR3 sequence is CASSDQPYEQYF. In nucleotides, the CDR3 is TGTGCCAGCAGTGATCAGCCGTACGAGCAGTACTTC.

This clone was detected a few times. The chain is built from TRBV7-8 and TRBJ2-1; no definite D call. The V gene lost 4 bases and the J gene lost 0 bases, with 13 bases spanning the gap. Germline CDR1 is SGHVS and CDR2 is FQNEAQ. This CDR3 spans 16 amino acids. The CDR3 loop reads CASSSHDASSYNEQFF. In DNA, the CDR3 is TGTGCCAGCAGCTCCCATGATGCGAGCTCCTACAATGAGCAGTTCTTC.

The chain is built from TRBV7-2 and TRBJ2-6; perhaps D is TRBD1 or TRBD2 (7 bases each). Per germline, CDR1 SGHTA and CDR2 FQGNSA. CDR3 length: 19 residues. V lost 2 bases and J lost 2, with 19 bases in between. CDR3 protein: CASSLIPPGGAAGANVLTF. In nucleotides, the CDR3 is TGTGCCAGCAGCTTAATCCCCCCAGGGGGGGCAGCTGGGGCCAACGTCCTGACTTTC. Filled out from reference TRBV7-2 and TRBJ2-6, the complete variable domain reads GAGVSQSPSNKVTEKGKDVELRCDPISGHTALYWYRQSLGQGLEFLIYFQGNSAPDKSGLPSDRFSAERTGGSVSTLTIQRTQQEDSAVYLCASSLIPPGGAAGANVLTFGAGSRLTVL.